This T cell receptor beta chain comes out of a study of spatial heterogeneity in lung cancer. Study-level background: Detected sequences consistently included more beta-chain ones than alpha-chain ones.

Time point of the sample: sample taken at primary tumor resection. Tumor, nontumor lung or frozen PBMC supplied whole RNA, sequenced without sorting. The sample holds many counts of this clonotype. This beta chain is off target for a library built for alpha chains, so its abundance means little. The V segment lost 3 bases and the J segment 10 bases; nucleotides outside the gene matches: 7. From germline, CDR1 is DFQATT and CDR2 SNEGSKA (reference sequence). The CDR3 length is 14 residues. Unique molecular identifiers, one per molecule, were present on every TCR cDNA molecule. TCRdb fed the 5' RACE reads into MiXCR, producing one record per CDR3 protein. The sample contains around 8,000 distinct CDR3 sequences, over 7.5% of which appear only once.

The TCR sequence derives from a male donor with early-stage non-small cell lung cancer. The sample here was PBMCs, taken at surgery. The V call is TRBV20-1, the J call TRBJ2-1, with 12 bases aligning to TRBD2. CDR3 DNA sequence: TGCAGTGCTAGCCGGACTAGCGGGAACGGCGAGCAGTTCTTC. Its translation: CSASRTSGNGEQFF.